Presented here are 10 T cell receptor beta chains from one specimen sequenced in a study of spatial heterogeneity in lung cancer. TCRdb used MiXCR to reprocess the 5' RACE reads, holding one entry per CDR3 protein. Altogether about 45,000 distinct CDR3 sequences are present, 12% being singletons, with the ten largest covering 42%. Time point reported: sample taken at primary tumor resection. Frozen PBMC, nontumor lung or tumor provided whole RNA, which was sequenced unsorted. The specimen comprised PBMCs, sampled at surgery. The receptor set was obtained from a female donor with early-stage non-small cell lung cancer.

This clonotype was detected a few times. This sequence joins TRBV7-2 and TRBJ1-5; no firm D call. CDR1 SGHTA and CDR2 FQGNSA come from the germline V gene. The V end lost 0 bases, the J end lost 4 bases, and 4 bases lay between the germline ends. This CDR3 is built from 13 residues. This chain's CDR3 is CASSLAENQPQHF. The CDR3 DNA reads as TGTGCCAGCAGCTTAGCGGAGAATCAGCCCCAGCATTTT.

This clonotype appeared a few times. The chain couples TRBV7-9 to TRBJ1-1; maybe TRBD1 (5 bases). Germline V CDR1 and CDR2: SEHNR, FQNEAQ (reference sequence). The CDR3 has 15 residues. V was shortened by 1 base and J by 4 bases, with 13 bases between the two germline ends. CDR3 DNA: TGTGCCAGCAGCTTAGTTGGGGGGGAAGGCACTGAAGCTTTCTTT. It translates to CASSLVGGEGTEAFF.

This clonotype was observed a few times. The chain links TRBV6-1 to TRBJ1-2; D is unresolved. This CDR3 is built from 16 residues. V lost 7 bases to trimming and J lost 5 bases, with 23 bases between them. Germline V gene sequence: CDR1 MNHNS, CDR2 SASEGT. The CDR3 loop is CASIPDHTREGYGYTF. The CDR3, as DNA: TGTGCCAGCATCCCCGACCACACGAGGGAAGGGTATGGCTACACCTTC.

CDR3 sequence reads: CASSSPERGGANVLTF. The CDR3 region has the DNA TGTGCCAGCAGCTCGCCCGAGCGAGGGGGGGCCAACGTCCTGACTTTC. V and J are TRBV7-2 and TRBJ2-6; a weak D match, TRBD2 (5 bases). With 4 bases removed from V and 4 bases from J, the gap between germline ends came to 14 bases. The CDR3 runs 16 residues. CDR1 and CDR2 (germline): SGHTA, FQGNSA.

There are many counts of this clonotype. The gene calls are TRBV12-3 or TRBV12-4 and TRBJ2-7; a weak D match, TRBD1 (6 bases). V lost 6 bases, J lost 3 bases, and 15 bases lay in between. The CDR3 is made up of 14 amino acids. In DNA, the CDR3 is TGTGCCAGCAGCAAAGTAGACAGGTACTACGAGCAGTACTTC. It translates to CASSKVDRYYEQYF.

The chain has TRBV5-5 and TRBJ1-2, with D maybe TRBD1 (5 bases). Germline values: CDR1 SGHKS, CDR2 YYEKEE (reference sequence). The ends were cut back, 0 bases at V and 7 bases at J, with 10 bases in the middle. The CDR3 sequence is 13 residues long. The CDR3 DNA sequence: TGTGCCAGCAGCTTGGGGGCAGGGCGTGGCTACACCTTC. Protein: CASSLGAGRGYTF.

This clonotype has just a few counts. The chain has TRBV6-6 and TRBJ1-1, with unresolved D. Germline values: CDR1 MNHNY, CDR2 SVGAGI (reference sequence). This CDR3 contains 12 residues. V was shortened by 2 bases and J by 1 base, with 2 bases between the two germline ends. CDR3 region: CASSYANTEAFF. In DNA form, the CDR3 reads TGTGCCAGCAGTTACGCGAACACTGAAGCTTTCTTT.

This clonotype was detected only a few times. The CDR3: CASRRRRLSTDTQYF. For the CDR3, the DNA is TGTGCCAGCAGACGACGGAGACTTAGCACAGATACGCAGTATTTT. J is TRBJ2-3 and V is TRBV11-1; no clear D gene. The CDR3 has 15 residues. CDR1 is SGHAT, CDR2 FQDESV, per germline (reference sequence). Trimming cost V 6 bases and J 0 bases, with 13 bases left between them.

The chain employs TRBV5-1 and TRBJ1-3, with 8 bases aligning to TRBD1. Germline V lookup: CDR1 SGHRS, CDR2 YFSETQ. The CDR3 spans 17 residues. Trimming cost V 3 bases and J 2 bases; bases outside gene matches: 10. The DNA of the CDR3 is TGCGCCAGCAGCTCCGGCGGAACAGGGGGTACTGGAAACACCATATATTTT. It codes for CASSSGGTGGTGNTIYF.

The DNA for the CDR3 is TGTGCCATCAGTATCGGGACACCTAAGAACACCGGGGAGCTGTTTTTT. Translation gives CAISIGTPKNTGELFF. The rearrangement links TRBV10-3 to TRBJ2-2; a weak D match, TRBD1 (6 bases). Germline V gene lookup returns CDR1 ENHRY and CDR2 SYGVKD. The CDR3 covers 16 residues. V lost 5 bases to trimming and J lost 1 base, with 14 bases between them.